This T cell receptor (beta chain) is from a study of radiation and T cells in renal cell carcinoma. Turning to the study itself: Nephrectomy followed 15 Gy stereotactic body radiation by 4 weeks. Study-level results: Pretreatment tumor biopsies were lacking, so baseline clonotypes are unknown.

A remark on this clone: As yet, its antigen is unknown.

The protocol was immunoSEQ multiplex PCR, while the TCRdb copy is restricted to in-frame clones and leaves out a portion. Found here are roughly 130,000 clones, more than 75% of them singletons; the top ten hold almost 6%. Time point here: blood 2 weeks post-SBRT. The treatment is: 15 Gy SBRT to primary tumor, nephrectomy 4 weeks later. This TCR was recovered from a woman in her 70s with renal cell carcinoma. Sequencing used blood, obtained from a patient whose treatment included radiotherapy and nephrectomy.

The CDR3 sequence is CASSPLKGQGDNEQYF. In nucleotides, the CDR3 is TGCGCCAGCAGCCCACTAAAGGGACAGGGTGACAACGAGCAGTACTTC. The rearrangement uses TRBV4-1 and TRBJ2-7; TRBD1 agrees at 9 bases. Trimming at V came to 4 bases and at J to 5 bases, leaving 12 bases not matched to a gene. There are 16 residues in the CDR3. Per germline, CDR1 MGHRA and CDR2 YSYEKL.